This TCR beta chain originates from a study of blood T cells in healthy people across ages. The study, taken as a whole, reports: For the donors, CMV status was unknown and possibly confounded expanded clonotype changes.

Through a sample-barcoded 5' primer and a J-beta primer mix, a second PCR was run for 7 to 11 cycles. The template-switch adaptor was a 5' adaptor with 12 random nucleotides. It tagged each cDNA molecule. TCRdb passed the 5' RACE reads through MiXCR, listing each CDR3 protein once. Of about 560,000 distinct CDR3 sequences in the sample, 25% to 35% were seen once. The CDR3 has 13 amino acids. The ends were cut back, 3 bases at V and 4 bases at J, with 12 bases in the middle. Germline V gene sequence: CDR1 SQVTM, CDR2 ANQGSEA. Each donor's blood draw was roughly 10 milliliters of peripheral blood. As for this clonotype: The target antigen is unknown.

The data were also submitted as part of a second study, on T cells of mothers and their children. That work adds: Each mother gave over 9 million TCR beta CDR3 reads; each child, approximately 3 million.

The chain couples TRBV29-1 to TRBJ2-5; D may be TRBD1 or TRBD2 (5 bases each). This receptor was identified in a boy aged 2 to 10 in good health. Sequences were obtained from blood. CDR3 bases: TGCAGCGTTGAGAGAATTGGGGGAGAGACCCAGTACTTC. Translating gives CSVERIGGETQYF.